These 31 T cell receptor beta chains were sequenced from one sample in a study of cytomegalovirus exposure and HLA in healthy donors. TCRdb keeps only in-frame clones here, not all; method: immunoSEQ multiplex PCR. The table lists about 130,000 clones, about 90% of them singletons, with about 3.5% in the top ten. The sequenced material came from PBMCs. All receptors come from a man aged 25-45 years in good health and CMV-seronegative.

This clone was detected only a few times. The chain joins TRBV4-2 to TRBJ1-1; no clear D gene. The V and J ends lost 0 bases and 1 base respectively, with 6 bases between them. Germline V lookup: CDR1 LGHNA, CDR2 YNFKEQ. The CDR3 runs 14 residues. DNA of the CDR3: TGTGCCAGCAGCCAAGAGGCGGGGAACACTGAAGCTTTCTTT. Translated, it gives CASSQEAGNTEAFF.

This chain connects TRBV4-1 to TRBJ1-3, with 7 bases identical to TRBD1. The CDR3 length is 15 residues. Per germline, CDR1 MGHRA and CDR2 YSYEKL. V was clipped by 3 bases and J by 3 bases; unmatched bases: 5. The CDR3 sequence: CASSHRDRDGNTIYF. The DNA for the CDR3 is TGCGCCAGCAGCCATCGTGACAGGGATGGAAACACCATATATTTT.

The rearrangement links TRBV5-1 to TRBJ1-6; a weak D match, TRBD1 (5 bases). V lost 5 bases, J lost 0 bases, and 15 bases lay in between. The germline CDR1 and CDR2 sequences are SGHRS and YFSETQ. The CDR3 is made up of 17 amino acids. This chain's CDR3 is CASRLGPYSSYNSPLHF. DNA for the CDR3: TGCGCCAGCAGGCTGGGGCCCTATAGCTCCTATAATTCACCCCTCCACTTT. The variable domain in full, completed from reference TRBV5-1 and TRBJ1-6, reads KAGVTQTPRYLIKTRGQQVTLSCSPISGHRSVSWYQQTPGQGLQFLFEYFSETQRNKGNFPGRFSGRQFSNSRSEMNVSTLELGDSALYLCASRLGPYSSYNSPLHFGNGTRLTVT.

The gene calls are TRBV7-9 and TRBJ1-6, with a tentative D call TRBD1 (6 bases). The CDR3 has 15 amino acids. The germline CDR1 and CDR2 sequences are SEHNR and FQNEAQ (reference sequence). The germline V and J ends were trimmed by 5 bases and 7 bases, with 15 bases remaining between them. The CDR3 coding sequence is TGTGCCAGCAGCGAGGGTGTCAGGGGCAATTCACCCCTCCACTTT. As protein: CASSEGVRGNSPLHF.

The chain uses TRBV29-1 and TRBJ2-1; 13 bases agree with TRBD2. Trimming at V came to 6 bases and at J to 10 bases, leaving 9 bases not matched to a gene. The CDR3 contains 14 residues. CDR1 is SQVTM and CDR2 is ANQGSEA in the germline V gene. The CDR3 DNA follows: TGCAGCGTGCTCGGACTAGCGGGGGCGGGAGAGCAGTTCTTC. Translating it yields CSVLGLAGAGEQFF.

V and J are TRBV4-2 and TRBJ1-2; 8 nucleotides match TRBD1. J was trimmed by 7 bases and V by 8 bases; bases with no gene match: 9. The CDR3 sequence is 13 residues long. Germline CDR1 LGHNA, CDR2 YNFKEQ. The CDR3 is CASGSGGPGGYTF. As DNA, the CDR3 is TGTGCCAGCGGGTCAGGGGGCCCAGGTGGCTACACCTTC.

CDR3: CASSTGTQPQHF. Written as DNA, the CDR3 is TGTGCCAGCTCAACAGGGACTCAGCCCCAGCATTTT. The gene calls are TRBV18 and TRBJ1-5; D might be TRBD1 (6 bases). The CDR3 has 12 amino acids. Trimming cost V 5 bases and J 6 bases, with 8 bases left between them. In germline, CDR1 is KGHSH, CDR2 LQKENI.

The rearrangement uses TRBV14 and TRBJ2-2, with 9 bases lining up with TRBD1. The CDR3 has 15 amino acids. CDR1 SGHDN and CDR2 FVKESK come from the germline V gene. The ends lost 4 bases at V and 5 bases at J; junction bases unmatched: 5. CDR3 nucleotides: TGTGCCAGCAGCCCCACCGGGACAGGGACCGGGGAGCTGTTTTTT. Translation: CASSPTGTGTGELFF.

This rearrangement joins TRBV4-1 to TRBJ2-7; 9 nucleotides align to TRBD1. CDR1 is MGHRA, CDR2 YSYEKL, per germline. The CDR3 contains 15 residues. V was pared by 6 bases and J by 2 bases, with 8 bases of the junction left unmatched. CDR3 amino acids: CASRPGQGPPYEQYF. CDR3 nucleotides: TGCGCCAGCAGGCCCGGACAGGGGCCCCCCTACGAGCAGTACTTC.

The gene calls are TRBV27 and TRBJ1-1, with D perhaps matching TRBD1 (6 bases). Trimming removed 4 bases at V and 6 bases at J, with 12 bases between. This CDR3 spans 13 amino acids. Germline V gene data show CDR1 as MNHEY and CDR2 as SMNVEV (reference sequence). In DNA, the CDR3 is TGTGCCAGCAGTTCCGGTCAGGGGTCTGAAGCTTTCTTT. Protein sequence: CASSSGQGSEAFF.

This rearrangement joins TRBV4-3 to TRBJ1-3; the match to TRBD1 covers 7 bases. Germline V lookup: CDR1 LGHNA, CDR2 YSLEER. The V and J ends lost 4 bases and 2 bases, in that order; junction bases with no gene match: 5. This CDR3 contains 15 residues. The CDR3 sequence: CASSRDRVTGNTIYF. CDR3 DNA sequence: TGCGCCAGCAGCCGAGACAGGGTAACTGGAAACACCATATATTTT.

The chain combines TRBV5-4 with TRBJ2-5, with TRBD2 matching over 8 bases. The CDR3 loop spans 14 amino acids. Trimming took 0 bases from V and 3 from J; bases not matched to a gene: 1. Germline V gene data show CDR1 as SGHNT and CDR2 as YYREEE (reference sequence). The CDR3: CASSLAGGEETQYF. The CDR3 DNA follows: TGTGCCAGCAGCTTGGCGGGAGGGGAAGAGACCCAGTACTTC. Full variable domain (outside the CDR3, taken from reference TRBV5-4 and TRBJ2-5): ETGVTQSPTHLIKTRGQQVTLRCSSQSGHNTVSWYQQALGQGPQFIFQYYREEENGRGNFPPRFSGLQFPNYSSELNVNALELDDSALYLCASSLAGGEETQYFGPGTRLLVL.

The V and J genes are TRBV14 and TRBJ1-2; D is uncertain. Trimming took 0 bases from V and 8 from J, leaving 16 bases between them. The V gene's germline CDR1 is SGHDN and CDR2 FVKESK. The length of the CDR3 is 15 residues. CDR3 in DNA: TGTGCCAGCAGCCAAGATGAGGGCGGCCCGGGGGGCTACACCTTC. Translating gives CASSQDEGGPGGYTF.

The chain links TRBV5-1 to TRBJ2-3; 12 bases align to TRBD2. The CDR3 contains 15 residues. The germline V gene has CDR1 SGHRS and CDR2 YFSETQ. V gave up 2 bases and J gave up 3 bases; unmatched junction bases: 1. The CDR3 sequence is CASSFGLAGTDTQYF. CDR3 in DNA: TGCGCCAGCAGCTTTGGACTAGCGGGAACAGATACGCAGTATTTT.

This rearrangement joins TRBV2 to TRBJ2-3, with 8 bases fitting TRBD2. The CDR3 totals 15 residues. With 3 bases clipped from V and 0 bases from J, the junction kept 2 bases outside the gene matches. Germline-derived CDR1 and CDR2 are SNHLY and FYNNEI. The CDR3 region is CASSDKRGSTDTQYF. In nucleotides, the CDR3 is TGTGCCAGCAGTGACAAGCGGGGGAGCACAGATACGCAGTATTTT.

This rearrangement joins TRBV2 to TRBJ2-7; tentative D call: TRBD1 (6 bases). The CDR3 is made up of 14 amino acids. From germline, CDR1 is SNHLY and CDR2 FYNNEI. Trimming shortened V by 5 bases and J by 1 base, and 12 bases separated the two germline ends. The CDR3 DNA sequence: TGTGCCAGCAGTCTCCGACAGGTTTCCTACGAGCAGTACTTC. It specifies CASSLRQVSYEQYF.

In DNA, the CDR3 is TGTGCCAGCAGCACGATGGGGACAGCCTATGGCTACACCTTC. It is translated as CASSTMGTAYGYTF. The chain employs TRBV7-9 and TRBJ1-2; TRBD1 agrees at 7 bases. The V gene end was trimmed by 5 bases and the J gene end by 4 bases; junction bases not matched to a gene: 7. Germline assignment: CDR1 SEHNR and CDR2 FQNEAQ (reference sequence). The CDR3 spans 14 residues.

This sequence joins TRBV11-1 and TRBJ1-1, with a possible D match to TRBD1 (6 bases). Germline V gene sequence: CDR1 SGHAT, CDR2 FQDESV (reference sequence). This CDR3 comprises 15 residues. The germline V and J ends were trimmed by 4 bases and 1 base, with 13 bases remaining between them. As DNA, the CDR3 is TGTGCCAGCAGCTCGACAGGTCGACGGAACACTGAAGCTTTCTTT. Protein sequence: CASSSTGRRNTEAFF.

V gene TRBV5-1 combines with J gene TRBJ2-4; 9 nucleotides align to TRBD1. The V and J ends lost 5 bases and 7 bases, in that order; junction bases with no gene match: 16. The CDR3 loop spans 17 amino acids. Germline V lookup: CDR1 SGHRS, CDR2 YFSETQ. The CDR3 DNA reads as TGCGCCAGCAGAGAGCCTTCAACAGGGGGCAGGGGGAACATTCAGTACTTC. Its translation is CASREPSTGGRGNIQYF.

The chain couples TRBV12-5 to TRBJ2-1; tentatively, D is TRBD2 (5 bases). Germline CDR1 reads LGHNT; CDR2 reads FRNRAP. There are 15 residues in the CDR3. Deletions cut 0 bases from V and 7 bases from J, with 13 bases between. Here the CDR3 DNA reads TGTGCTAGTGGTTTGGTTCGGGGTTACGTAAATGAGCAGTTCTTC. Translating gives CASGLVRGYVNEQFF.

The gene calls are TRBV6-6 and TRBJ1-2, with D maybe TRBD1 (6 bases). CDR3 length: 14 amino acids. Trimming removed 7 bases at V and 1 base at J, with 13 bases between. CDR1 MNHNY and CDR2 SVGAGI come from the germline V gene (reference sequence). The CDR3 reads CASTQGWSNYGYTF. CDR3 bases: TGTGCCAGCACACAGGGATGGAGTAACTATGGCTACACCTTC.

V and J are TRBV5-1 and TRBJ1-6; D is unclear. Trimming took 5 bases from V and 0 from J, leaving 9 bases between them. This CDR3 has 15 amino acids. Germline V gene sequence: CDR1 SGHRS, CDR2 YFSETQ. The CDR3 DNA follows: TGCGCCAGCAGGGAGACTTACTCCTATAATTCACCCCTCCACTTT. Its protein is CASRETYSYNSPLHF.

CDR3 sequence: CASSLGGAGGIKSGYTF. Here the CDR3 DNA reads TGCGCCAGCAGCTTGGGAGGGGCCGGGGGGATCAAATCTGGCTACACCTTC. The gene calls are TRBV5-1 and TRBJ1-2; perhaps TRBD1 as D (5 bases). Germline V gene data show CDR1 as SGHRS and CDR2 as YFSETQ. This CDR3 has 17 residues. With 0 bases removed from V and 7 bases from J, the gap between germline ends came to 22 bases.

This rearrangement joins TRBV7-9 to TRBJ1-1; D gene uncertain. There are 12 residues in the CDR3. V dropped 5 bases and J dropped 9 bases, with 13 bases sitting between them. In germline, CDR1 is SEHNR, CDR2 FQNEAQ (reference sequence). The CDR3 DNA is TGTGCCAGCAGCCCCTTAGCCCGGCAAGCTTTCTTT. It is translated as CASSPLARQAFF.

The V and J genes are TRBV15 and TRBJ2-3; 15 positions agree with TRBD2. The V and J ends lost 3 bases and 4 bases, in that order; junction bases with no gene match: 2. The CDR3 runs 16 residues. Looked up from germline, CDR1 is LNHNV and CDR2 is YYDKDF (reference sequence). In DNA form, the CDR3 reads TGTGCCACCAGCAGGGGACTAGCGGGGGGTCCAGATACGCAGTATTTT. Amino acid sequence: CATSRGLAGGPDTQYF.

This clone was counted a few times. V and J are TRBV18 and TRBJ2-7, with TRBD2 as a possible D gene (6 bases). This CDR3 contains 13 residues. With 3 bases removed from V and 3 bases from J, the gap between germline ends came to 9 bases. Germline V gene data show CDR1 as KGHSH and CDR2 as LQKENI. The CDR3 reads CASSPGLDYEQYF. The CDR3 bases are TGTGCCAGCTCACCGGGACTGGACTACGAGCAGTACTTC.

J is TRBJ2-7 and V is TRBV7-2; unclear D gene. Germline CDR1 is SGHTA and CDR2 is FQGNSA. V lost 1 base and J lost 5, with 6 bases in between. This CDR3 region has 12 residues. CDR3 DNA sequence: TGTGCCAGCAGCTTAGGTTCTAACGAGCAGTACTTC. It encodes CASSLGSNEQYF.

The V call is TRBV28, the J call TRBJ1-6; a possible D gene is TRBD1 (5 bases). Germline lookup yields CDR1 MDHEN and CDR2 SYDVKM. Trimming removed 3 bases from V and 9 bases from J, with 12 bases in between. The CDR3 is made up of 14 amino acids. The CDR3 spells CASSFPGMGSPLHF. The CDR3 nucleotides read TGTGCCAGCAGTTTTCCAGGGATGGGTTCACCCCTCCACTTT. Using reference TRBV28 and TRBJ1-6 for the parts outside the CDR3, the full variable domain is DVKVTQSSRYLVKRTGEKVFLECVQDMDHENMFWYRQDPGLGLRLIYFSYDVKMKEKGDIPEGYSVSREKKERFSLILESASTNQTSMYLCASSFPGMGSPLHFGNGTRLTVT.

J is TRBJ2-3 and V is TRBV5-1; no reliable D call. This CDR3 has 14 amino acids. Germline V gives CDR1 SGHRS, CDR2 YFSETQ. Trimming left V 1 base short and J 4 bases short, with 10 bases between. CDR3 in amino acids: CASSLIEPADTQYF. CDR3 DNA: TGCGCCAGCAGCTTGATTGAGCCCGCAGATACGCAGTATTTT. The full variable domain, with the rest looked up from reference TRBV5-1 and TRBJ2-3, is KAGVTQTPRYLIKTRGQQVTLSCSPISGHRSVSWYQQTPGQGLQFLFEYFSETQRNKGNFPGRFSGRQFSNSRSEMNVSTLELGDSALYLCASSLIEPADTQYFGPGTRLTVL.

Details on this clone: This same CDR3 is encoded by further DNA sequences in the sample. The chain carries TRBV15 and TRBJ1-4; the D is unclear. This CDR3 comprises 14 residues. V lost 0 bases and J 5 bases, leaving 7 bases between the germline ends. Germline values: CDR1 LNHNV, CDR2 YYDKDF (reference sequence). This chain's CDR3 is CATSRDVANEKLFF. The CDR3 DNA reads as TGTGCCACCAGCAGAGATGTAGCCAATGAAAAACTGTTTTTT.

The rearrangement links TRBV19 to TRBJ1-6, with a tentative D call TRBD1 (6 bases). V was trimmed by 10 bases and J by 3 bases, leaving 19 bases between them. Per the germline V gene, CDR1 is LNHDA and CDR2 is SQIVND (reference sequence). The CDR3 covers 16 residues. The CDR3, as DNA: TGTGCCACTTTAGGACGGCAGGGGAACTATAATTCACCCCTCCACTTT. This codes for CATLGRQGNYNSPLHF. Using reference TRBV19 and TRBJ1-6 for the parts outside the CDR3, the full variable domain is DGGITQSPKYLFRKEGQNVTLSCEQNLNHDAMYWYRQDPGQGLRLIYYSQIVNDFQKGDIAEGYSVSREKKESFPLTVTSAQKNPTAFYLCATLGRQGNYNSPLHFGNGTRLTVT.